One sample yielded the 4 T cell receptor beta chains listed below, sequenced in a study of T cell responses to AZD1222 COVID-19 vaccine. Produced via immunoSEQ multiplex PCR; TCRdb's table is partial and in-frame only. The sample carries about 97,000 clones, roughly 89% recorded once. This material consisted of peripheral blood, taken on day 0 of AZD1222 vaccination. The receptors stem from an adult in good health.

The rearrangement joins TRBV7-8 to TRBJ2-3; D not resolved. The germline gives CDR1 SGHVS, CDR2 FQNEAQ. Trimming removed 5 bases from V and 6 bases from J, with 9 bases in between. This CDR3 is 12 amino acids long. CDR3 DNA sequence: TGTGCCAGCAGCCTATATGCGGATACGCAGTATTTT. Encoded protein: CASSLYADTQYF.

This clone came up once. The rearrangement links TRBV7-9 to TRBJ1-1, with TRBD1 matching over 7 bases. This CDR3 spans 13 amino acids. The germline CDR1 and CDR2 sequences are SEHNR and FQNEAQ (reference sequence). The junction had 10 bases not matched to a gene; V was cut back by 11 bases and J by 4 bases. The CDR3 DNA reads as TGTGCCGACAGGGACTGGAGCGGCACTGAAGCTTTCTTT. Translated, it gives CADRDWSGTEAFF.

The chain has TRBV6-1 and TRBJ1-2; tentatively, D is TRBD1 (6 bases). The CDR3 spans 15 residues. Per the germline V gene, CDR1 is MNHNS and CDR2 is SASEGT. Trimming removed 3 bases at V and 4 bases at J, with 15 bases between. The CDR3 loop reads CASSDRGALSYGYTF. The CDR3 DNA reads as TGTGCCAGCAGTGATCGGGGGGCGCTTAGCTATGGCTACACCTTC.

The V and J genes are TRBV24-1 and TRBJ2-3; 15 bases line up with TRBD2. This CDR3 contains 19 residues. J lost 2 bases, V lost 0 bases, and 5 bases had no gene match. Germline assignment: CDR1 KGHDR and CDR2 SFDVKD. DNA of the CDR3: TGTGCCACCAGTGATTTGGGGACTAGCGGGAGGTTTACCACAGATACGCAGTATTTT. Its protein is CATSDLGTSGRFTTDTQYF.